Presented here are 15 T cell receptor beta chains from one specimen sequenced in a study of cytomegalovirus exposure and HLA in healthy donors. The PCR was carried out with 60 Vbeta primers and 13 Jbeta primers. Libraries were prepared by immunoSEQ multiplex PCR; TCRdb keeps only in-frame clonotypes and omits some of them. The profile covers some 200,000 clones, with 80% to 85% appearing a single time and 6.3% taken by the ten largest. Material for sequencing was PBMCs. The origin of the receptors is a man in his forties in good health and CMV-seropositive.

This chain uses TRBV19 with TRBJ2-1, with 9 bases aligning to TRBD2. Per germline, CDR1 LNHDA and CDR2 SQIVND (reference sequence). V gave up 6 bases and J gave up 7 bases; unmatched junction bases: 10. This CDR3 has 15 residues. CDR3 in DNA: TGTGCCAGTAGGCTTGGGGGCGGGGGGGCAAATGAGCAGTTCTTC. It yields the protein CASRLGGGGANEQFF.

The chain combines TRBV7-3 with TRBJ1-6; maybe TRBD1 (5 bases). Trimming removed 3 bases at V and 6 bases at J, with 9 bases between. Germline V lookup: CDR1 SGHTA, CDR2 FQGTGA. The CDR3 sequence is 14 residues long. The CDR3 sequence: CASSLVQGNSPLHF. DNA for the CDR3: TGTGCCAGCAGCTTGGTTCAGGGTAATTCACCCCTCCACTTT.

This chain uses TRBV27 with TRBJ1-1, with D possibly TRBD1 on 5 matching bases. Trimming cost V 5 bases and J 1 base, with 17 bases left between them. The CDR3 has 16 amino acids. CDR1 is MNHEY and CDR2 is SMNVEV in the germline V gene (reference sequence). CDR3 amino acids: CASSPARALGNTEAFF. CDR3 sequence (DNA): TGTGCCAGCAGTCCAGCCAGGGCTCTTGGGAACACTGAAGCTTTCTTT.

The gene calls are TRBV6-5 and TRBJ1-2, with 10 bases fitting TRBD1. Losses at the gene ends were 4 bases for V and 3 bases for J; bases not matched to a gene: 2. In germline, CDR1 is MNHEY, CDR2 SVGAGI. The length of the CDR3 is 14 residues. The DNA of the CDR3 is TGTGCCAGCAGTTTGACAGGGGGCGACTATGGCTACACCTTC. Translated, it gives CASSLTGGDYGYTF.

There are a few counts of this clone. This chain uses TRBV5-1 with TRBJ2-7; maybe TRBD1 (6 bases). Germline V gives CDR1 SGHRS, CDR2 YFSETQ. V was cut by 4 bases and J by 0 bases, with 14 bases left in between. CDR3 length: 15 amino acids. Here the CDR3 reads CASSPTGSSSYEQYF. For the CDR3, the DNA is TGCGCCAGCAGCCCAACAGGGTCTTCCTCCTACGAGCAGTACTTC. Complete variable domain (other parts from reference TRBV5-1 and TRBJ2-7): KAGVTQTPRYLIKTRGQQVTLSCSPISGHRSVSWYQQTPGQGLQFLFEYFSETQRNKGNFPGRFSGRQFSNSRSEMNVSTLELGDSALYLCASSPTGSSSYEQYFGPGTRLTVT.

V is TRBV6-4 and J is TRBJ1-2; no reliable D call. Trimming removed 2 bases from V and 2 bases from J, with 9 bases in between. CDR3 length equals 14 residues. The V gene's germline CDR1 is MRHNA and CDR2 SNTAGT. In DNA, the CDR3 is TGTGCCAGCAGTGACGGGAGAAACAACTATGGCTACACCTTC. It codes for CASSDGRNNYGYTF.

This rearrangement joins TRBV13 to TRBJ2-7, with 11 bases matching TRBD2. Germline values: CDR1 PRHDT, CDR2 FYEKMQ (reference sequence). Unmatched junction bases numbered 9, after V lost 5 bases and J lost 3 bases. There are 16 residues in the CDR3. Here the CDR3 DNA reads TGTGCCAGCAGCCCCCCTGGGACTAGCGGCTTCTACGAGCAGTACTTC. Translating gives CASSPPGTSGFYEQYF.

In its sample, this clone was seen once. The V and J genes are TRBV19 and TRBJ1-1, with 9 bases that match TRBD1. This CDR3 contains 15 residues. Per the germline V gene, CDR1 is LNHDA and CDR2 is SQIVND (reference sequence). Trimming at V came to 6 bases and at J to 2 bases, leaving 7 bases not matched to a gene. The CDR3: CASSPGQGGNTEAFF. Written as DNA, the CDR3 is TGTGCCAGTAGCCCGGGACAGGGAGGAAACACTGAAGCTTTCTTT. The full variable domain, completed using reference TRBV19 and TRBJ1-1, is DGGITQSPKYLFRKEGQNVTLSCEQNLNHDAMYWYRQDPGQGLRLIYYSQIVNDFQKGDIAEGYSVSREKKESFPLTVTSAQKNPTAFYLCASSPGQGGNTEAFFGQGTRLTVV.

The chain couples TRBV10-3 to TRBJ2-1; 11 bases map to TRBD1. The CDR3 has 15 residues. Unmatched junction bases numbered 3, after V lost 2 bases and J lost 6 bases. Germline V gene data show CDR1 as ENHRY and CDR2 as SYGVKD. The CDR3, as DNA: TGTGCCATCAGTGAGGGGACAGGGGGTGGCAATGAGCAGTTCTTC. Amino acid sequence: CAISEGTGGGNEQFF.

The gene calls are TRBV6-6 and TRBJ2-3; 9 nucleotides match TRBD2. Germline loops: CDR1 MNHNY, CDR2 SVGAGI (reference sequence). The CDR3 is 15 residues long. Trimming cost V 6 bases and J 0 bases; bases outside gene matches: 4. The CDR3 loop reads CASRKTSGSTDTQYF. The CDR3 coding sequence is TGTGCCAGCAGGAAGACTAGCGGAAGCACAGATACGCAGTATTTT.

There are a few counts of this clone. The J gene is TRBJ1-5, the V gene TRBV27, with 8 bases fitting TRBD1. V was pared by 6 bases and J by 7 bases, with 5 bases of the junction left unmatched. Germline assignment: CDR1 MNHEY and CDR2 SMNVEV (reference sequence). CDR3 length equals 13 residues. The CDR3 DNA is TGTGCCAGCAGGCAGGGGGCTCAGCAGCCCCAGCATTTT. Translated, it gives CASRQGAQQPQHF.

This clone came up a few times. This chain links TRBV9 with TRBJ1-1; 8 bases line up with TRBD1. The CDR3 has 15 residues. Unmatched junction bases numbered 10, after V lost 4 bases and J lost 5 bases. CDR1 and CDR2 (germline): SGDLS, YYNGEE. CDR3 nucleotide sequence: TGTGCCAGCAGCAAAACGACAGGGGACGGGACTGAAGCTTTCTTT. Its protein product is CASSKTTGDGTEAFF. The variable domain in full, with the rest retrieved from reference TRBV9 and TRBJ1-1, is DSGVTQTPKHLITATGQRVTLRCSPRSGDLSVYWYQQSLDQGLQFLIQYYNGEERAKGNILERFSAQQFPDLHSELNLSSLELGDSALYFCASSKTTGDGTEAFFGQGTRLTVV.

The rearrangement joins TRBV28 to TRBJ2-5, with 8 bases matching TRBD2. The CDR3 extends over 13 amino acids. Germline V gene lookup returns CDR1 MDHEN and CDR2 SYDVKM. J lost 4 bases, V lost 8 bases, and 6 bases had no gene match. The CDR3 DNA reads as TGTGCCAGCGGACGGGGGGGTTTAGAGACCCAGTACTTC. This translates into CASGRGGLETQYF.

The V and J genes are TRBV28 and TRBJ1-2; 8 bases are shared with TRBD1. The germline CDR1 and CDR2 sequences are MDHEN and SYDVKM. This CDR3 contains 12 residues. The V segment lost 9 bases and the J segment 8 bases; nucleotides outside the gene matches: 8. CDR3: CARADRAGGYTF. The CDR3 region has the DNA TGTGCCAGAGCGGACAGGGCGGGAGGCTACACCTTC.

This clone was seen more than once but under ten times. The rearrangement links TRBV19 to TRBJ1-5; D gene uncertain. Germline V gene sequence: CDR1 LNHDA, CDR2 SQIVND (reference sequence). The CDR3 has 15 residues. V gave up 3 bases and J gave up 3 bases, with 12 bases separating them. The CDR3 coding sequence is TGTGCCAGTAGTATCTTCGACGGGTCCAATCAGCCCCAGCATTTT. The encoded protein is CASSIFDGSNQPQHF.